The rows below give T cell receptor beta chains drawn from one sample of a study of cytomegalovirus exposure and HLA in healthy donors. Only in-frame clones appear in the TCRdb table, and some are missing; sequencing was by immunoSEQ multiplex PCR. The repertoire has roughly 50,000 clones, about 81% of them found once; the top ten carry 6% to 7%. The specimen sequenced was PBMCs. The receptors were sampled from a young man in good health and CMV-seropositive. CDR3s include the opening cysteine and the closing phenylalanine or tryptophan. Each record gives: J gene, clone size, D gene, V gene, CDR3 protein, CDR3 DNA. A D gene is named only where the DNA matches it firmly. Clone size is shown for a subset of rows, as once, few, many or a class of expanded clone.

>TRBJ1-1|NA|TRBD1|TRBV6-6
CASSQGQTGTEAFF
TGTGCCAGCAGCCAGGGACAGACGGGCACTGAAGCTTTCTTT
>TRBJ1-4|NA|TRBD1|TRBV7-8
CASSLGGQPNEKLFF
TGTGCCAGCAGCTTAGGGGGACAGCCTAATGAAAAACTGTTTTTT
>TRBJ2-3|few|TRBD2|TRBV4-3
CASSQGASGGADTQYF
TGCGCCAGCAGCCAAGGGGCTAGCGGGGGGGCAGATACGCAGTATTTT
>TRBJ2-1|NA|TRBD2|TRBV7-9
CASSWSSGQNEQFF
TGTGCCAGCAGCTGGAGTAGCGGGCAGAATGAGCAGTTCTTC
>TRBJ1-5|NA|NA|TRBV11-2
CASSLVPGQPQHF
TGTGCCAGCAGCTTAGTTCCGGGTCAGCCCCAGCATTTT
>TRBJ2-1|NA|NA|TRBV6-6
CASSYLGDEQFF
TGTGCCAGCAGTTACCTAGGGGATGAGCAGTTCTTC
>TRBJ2-1|NA|TRBD1|TRBV7-9
CASSMHRGRSDEQFF
TGTGCCAGCAGCATGCACAGGGGGAGGTCGGATGAGCAGTTCTTC
>TRBJ2-2|NA|TRBD2|TRBV14
CASSQARGGTGELFF
TGTGCCAGCAGCCAAGCTCGCGGGGGGACCGGGGAGCTGTTTTTT
>TRBJ2-7|few|TRBD1|TRBV6-1
CAYSDRGLSEQYF
TGTGCCTACTCGGACAGGGGGCTGAGTGAGCAGTACTTC
>TRBJ2-1|NA|NA|TRBV4-2
CASSPKGRGGVNEQFF
TGTGCCAGCAGCCCCAAGGGGAGGGGGGGGGTCAATGAGCAGTTCTTC
>TRBJ2-7|NA|NA|TRBV19
CASSIWQGPPEFSYEQYF
TGTGCCAGTAGTATCTGGCAGGGGCCCCCCGAGTTCTCCTACGAGCAGTACTTC
>TRBJ2-1|NA|NA|TRBV7-2
CAGGDGVFEQFF
TGTGCAGGTGGTGACGGGGTTTTTGAGCAGTTCTTC
>TRBJ1-2|few|NA|TRBV6-1
CASTPGEFGYTF
TGTGCCAGCACGCCGGGGGAGTTCGGCTACACCTTC
>TRBJ2-5|NA|NA|TRBV2
CASTKKTPGETQYF
TGTGCCAGCACCAAAAAGACTCCCGGGGAGACCCAGTACTTC
>TRBJ2-5|NA|TRBD1|TRBV7-3
CASSSWTGRKTQYF
TGTGCCAGCAGCTCCTGGACAGGGCGGAAGACCCAGTACTTC
>TRBJ1-5|NA|NA|TRBV15
CATSRDPRASNQPQHF
TGTGCCACCAGCAGAGACCCGAGGGCTAGCAATCAGCCCCAGCATTTT
>TRBJ1-5|once|TRBD1|TRBV30
CAWSVGTGHNQPQHF
TGTGCCTGGAGTGTAGGGACAGGGCACAATCAGCCCCAGCATTTT
>TRBJ2-2|NA|TRBD1|TRBV6-5
CASSLGQGNTGELFF
TGTGCCAGCAGCCTGGGACAGGGGAACACCGGGGAGCTGTTTTTT
>TRBJ1-6|NA|NA|TRBV11-2
CASSGLNSPLHF
TGTGCCAGCTCTGGCCTTAATTCACCCCTCCACTTT
>TRBJ1-1|NA|NA|TRBV5-5
CASSPWRGDTEAFF
TGCGCCAGCAGCCCCTGGAGGGGAGACACTGAAGCTTTCTTT
>TRBJ2-5|NA|NA|TRBV5-1
CASSPGEVQETQYF
TGCGCCAGCAGCCCCGGTGAGGTCCAAGAGACCCAGTACTTC
>TRBJ1-5|NA|TRBD1|TRBV7-9
CASSLEGGNQPRHF
TGTGCCAGCAGCTTAGAAGGGGGCAATCAGCCCCGGCATTTT
>TRBJ1-2|NA|TRBD1|TRBV4-3
CASSMDRATYGYTF
TGCGCCAGCAGCATGGACAGGGCGACGTATGGCTACACCTTC
>TRBJ1-3|NA|NA|TRBV10-3
CATDAGGASNGNTIYF
TGTGCCACCGATGCGGGGGGGGCGTCAAATGGAAACACCATATATTTT
>TRBJ1-2|NA|NA|TRBV5-1
CASSLADSFYGYTF
TGCGCCAGCAGCTTGGCCGACAGCTTCTATGGCTACACCTTC
>TRBJ2-1|NA|NA|TRBV7-8
CASSSEQGSYNEQFF
TGTGCCAGCAGCTCCGAGCAGGGGTCCTACAATGAGCAGTTCTTC
>TRBJ2-7|NA|TRBD1|TRBV15
CATSRETRGGGQYF
TGTGCCACCAGCAGAGAGACCCGAGGGGGCGGGCAGTACTTC
>TRBJ2-7|NA|TRBD1|TRBV9
CASSPQTGGGEQYF
TGTGCCAGCAGCCCTCAGACAGGGGGCGGCGAGCAGTACTTC
>TRBJ1-2|NA|TRBD1|TRBV19
CASRPGQGLYGYTF
TGTGCCAGTAGACCGGGACAGGGCCTCTATGGCTACACCTTC
>TRBJ2-1|NA|NA|TRBV5-1
CASAYREFEQFF
TGCGCCAGCGCTTACAGGGAGTTTGAGCAGTTCTTC
>TRBJ1-5|NA|NA|TRBV6-5
CASSPLPGGGQPQHF
TGTGCCAGCAGCCCGCTCCCGGGGGGAGGTCAGCCCCAGCATTTT
>TRBJ1-6|NA|NA|TRBV5-1
CASSRQEWNSPLHF
TGCGCCAGCAGCCGACAGGAATGGAATTCACCCCTCCACTTT
>TRBJ2-3|NA|NA|TRBV12-2
CASRLEGQRFTDTQYF
TGTGCAAGTCGCTTAGAGGGACAGAGATTCACAGATACGCAGTATTTT
>TRBJ2-5|NA|TRBD2|TRBV27
CASSHLAGGPETQYF
TGTGCCAGCAGCCACCTAGCGGGGGGGCCGGAGACCCAGTACTTC
>TRBJ1-1|NA|TRBD1|TRBV7-9
CASSTGQLNTEAFF
TGTGCCAGCAGCACGGGACAGTTGAACACTGAAGCTTTCTTT
>TRBJ1-1|NA|TRBD1|TRBV9
CASSDLDRNVNTEAFF
TGTGCCAGCAGCGACCTGGACAGGAACGTGAACACTGAAGCTTTCTTT
>TRBJ2-7|NA|NA|TRBV27
CASKRGTYEQYF
TGTGCCAGCAAACGGGGGACCTACGAGCAGTACTTC
>TRBJ2-7|NA|TRBD1|TRBV9
CASSEQGGSGYEQYF
TGTGCCAGCAGTGAACAGGGGGGCAGCGGCTACGAGCAGTACTTC
>TRBJ2-2|few|NA|TRBV6-4
CASSGGTGELFF
TGTGCCAGCAGTGGAGGAACCGGGGAGCTGTTTTTT
>TRBJ1-1|NA|TRBD1|TRBV7-6
CASSLTGTGVSEAFF
TGTGCCAGCAGCTTGACCGGGACAGGGGTCTCTGAAGCTTTCTTT
>TRBJ1-1|NA|NA|TRBV7-2
CASSLGTLGASTEAFF
TGTGCCAGCAGCTTAGGGACACTGGGGGCCAGCACTGAAGCTTTCTTT
>TRBJ1-4|few|NA|TRBV2
CASSRDTSTNEKLFF
TGTGCCAGCAGTCGGGACACCTCAACTAATGAAAAACTGTTTTTT
>TRBJ2-7|NA|TRBD2|TRBV7-6
CASSLSGLAPEQYF
TGTGCCAGCAGCTTATCAGGACTAGCTCCCGAGCAGTACTTC
>TRBJ2-3|NA|NA|TRBV4-1
CASSPQGTGGGTDTQYF
TGCGCCAGCAGCCCACAGGGTACGGGGGGAGGGACAGATACGCAGTATTTT
>TRBJ1-1|NA|NA|TRBV4-3
CASSQDWTAIEAFF
TGCGCCAGCAGCCAAGATTGGACTGCGATAGAAGCTTTCTTT
>TRBJ1-2|NA|TRBD1|TRBV5-5
CASSVTGDYGYTF
TGTGCCAGCAGCGTCACAGGGGACTATGGCTACACCTTC
>TRBJ1-5|NA|NA|TRBV6-4
CASSKETEQPQHF
TGTGCCAGCAGCAAGGAGACAGAACAGCCCCAGCATTTT
>TRBJ1-5|NA|NA|TRBV27
CASSRRGPYSNQPQHF
TGTGCCAGCAGTCGCAGGGGCCCCTATAGCAATCAGCCCCAGCATTTT
>TRBJ1-2|NA|TRBD1|TRBV28
CASSPPDRIGGYTF
TGTGCCAGCAGCCCTCCGGACAGGATAGGTGGCTACACCTTC
>TRBJ2-1|NA|TRBD1|TRBV7-2
CASSLGGTGRDEQFF
TGTGCCAGCAGCTTAGGGGGGACAGGGCGGGATGAGCAGTTCTTC
>TRBJ1-2|NA|NA|TRBV11-2
CASSPRVFYGYTF
TGTGCCAGCAGCCCCAGGGTGTTTTATGGCTACACCTTC
>TRBJ1-2|NA|NA|TRBV19
CASSGGDGTMGYGYTF
TGTGCCAGTAGTGGGGGCGACGGGACAATGGGCTATGGCTACACCTTC
>TRBJ1-1|NA|NA|TRBV5-6
CASSLALNTEAFF
TGTGCCAGCAGCTTGGCTTTGAACACTGAAGCTTTCTTT
>TRBJ2-5|NA|NA|TRBV5-1
CASSFKQDLTQYF
TGCGCCAGCAGCTTCAAACAGGACCTGACCCAGTACTTC
>TRBJ2-7|few|TRBD1|TRBV13
CASSLPGQSYEQYF
TGTGCCAGCAGCTTACCGGGACAGAGCTACGAGCAGTACTTC
>TRBJ2-7|NA|NA|TRBV25-1
CASSERRETYEQYF
TGTGCCAGCAGTGAAAGGAGGGAGACCTACGAGCAGTACTTC